The T cell receptor (delta chain) described here comes from a study of gamma-delta chains in newborns, infants, children. The overall study: Innate gammadelta T cells reportedly expand polyclonally right after birth, driven by microbial exposure, per the title.

TCRdb re-identified clones in the reads via CATT. The data contain around 10,000 delta-chain clones, approximately 10% of them singletons. J lost 4 bases, V lost 0 bases, and 6 bases had no gene match. This CDR3 is built from 16 residues. Germline CDR1 GEAIGNYY, CDR2 EKD. Sequencing was done on a sample of blood. This TCR derives from a child who was a newborn, infant or young child, either healthy, febrile or measles-vaccinated (not recorded which). The chain links TRDV2 to TRDJ1; 11 bases align to TRDD3. For the CDR3, the DNA is TGTGCCTGTGACACCTTCTCTACTGGGGGATACGATAAACTCATCTTT. Its protein product is CACDTFSTGGYDKLIF.